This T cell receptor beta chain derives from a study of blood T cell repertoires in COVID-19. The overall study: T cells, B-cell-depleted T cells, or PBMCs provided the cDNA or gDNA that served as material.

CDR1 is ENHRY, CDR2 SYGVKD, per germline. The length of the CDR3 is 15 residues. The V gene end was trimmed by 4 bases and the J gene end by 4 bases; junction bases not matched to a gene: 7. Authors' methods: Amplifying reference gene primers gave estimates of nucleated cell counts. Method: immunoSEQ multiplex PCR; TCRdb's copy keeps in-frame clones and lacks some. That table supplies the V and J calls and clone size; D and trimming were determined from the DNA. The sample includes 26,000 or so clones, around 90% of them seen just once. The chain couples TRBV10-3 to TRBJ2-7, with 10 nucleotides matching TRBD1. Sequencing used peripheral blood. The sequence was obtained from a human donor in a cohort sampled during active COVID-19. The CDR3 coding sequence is TGTGCCATCAGTGGGGGGGACAGGGGATCGTACGAGCAGTACTTC. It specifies CAISGGDRGSYEQYF.